The rows below give T cell receptor beta chains drawn from one sample of a study of blood T cell repertoires in COVID-19. This table comes from immunoSEQ multiplex PCR, and its TCRdb copy is limited to in-frame clones, with some not included. The sample carries roughly 110,000 clones, around 90% recorded once. The sample consisted of peripheral blood. The receptors shown here come from a man in his forties with active or convalescent COVID-19. The CDR3 runs from the conserved cysteine through the conserved F or W. D genes are given only for firm matches. Part of the rows lack a size; the others show once, few, many or a class for expanded clones.

v_gene	abundance	d_gene	j_gene	CDR3aa	CDR3nt
TRBV27	.	TRBD1	TRBJ1-6	CASSLDYRGRASPLHF	TGTGCCAGCAGTTTAGACTACAGGGGTAGGGCTTCACCCCTCCACTTT
TRBV18	.	TRBD2	TRBJ2-3	CASSWDYRSTDTQYF	TGTGCCAGCTCCTGGGACTACCGGAGCACAGATACGCAGTATTTT
TRBV27	.	TRBD2	TRBJ2-3	CASSSASGLAGGDTQYF	TGTGCCAGCAGCAGCGCTTCGGGACTAGCGGGAGGAGATACGCAGTATTTT
TRBV28	.	.	TRBJ1-6	CASSPLGEGEGSPLHF	TGTGCCAGCAGTCCGTTGGGGGAAGGGGAGGGTTCACCCCTCCACTTT
TRBV4-3	.	TRBD1	TRBJ2-7	CASSQGTGYEQYF	TGCGCCAGCAGCCAAGGGACAGGGTACGAGCAGTACTTC
TRBV29-1	.	.	TRBJ1-1	CSVGRAGTEAFF	TGCAGCGTCGGACGGGCGGGCACTGAAGCTTTCTTT
TRBV6-6	.	TRBD1	TRBJ2-1	CASSAGTGDSYNEQFF	TGTGCCAGCAGTGCTGGGACAGGAGACTCCTACAATGAGCAGTTCTTC
TRBV11-2	.	TRBD1	TRBJ1-2	CASTQSGQGKGYTF	TGTGCCAGCACTCAAAGCGGACAGGGCAAAGGCTACACCTTC
TRBV5-1	.	TRBD1	TRBJ2-1	CASSLKRDRGRGEQFF	TGCGCCAGCAGCTTGAAAAGGGACAGGGGGCGTGGGGAGCAGTTCTTC
TRBV20-1	once	.	TRBJ2-1	CSGLEFNEQFF	TGCAGTGGCCTAGAATTCAATGAGCAGTTCTTC
TRBV30	.	TRBD2	TRBJ2-5	CAWSGSGVETQYF	TGTGCCTGGAGTGGAAGCGGGGTAGAGACCCAGTACTTC
TRBV27	.	.	TRBJ1-6	CASSSPGARQSF	TGTGCCAGCAGTTCGCCGGGAGCTCGGCAATCCTTT
TRBV4-1	.	TRBD1	TRBJ2-1	CASSQTGQGSYNEQFF	TGCGCCAGCAGCCAGACGGGACAGGGATCCTACAATGAGCAGTTCTTC
TRBV5-4	.	.	TRBJ2-1	CASRSGLALGYLSDEQFF	TGTGCCAGCAGGTCAGGGTTGGCGCTTGGGTATCTTTCGGATGAGCAGTTCTTC
TRBV28	.	TRBD1	TRBJ2-1	CASSLSGRGTGNFF	TGTGCCAGCAGTTTATCGGGCCGTGGGACAGGGAATTTCTTC
TRBV12-5	.	.	TRBJ1-2	CASGSGTVRGGGYTF	TGTGCTAGTGGTTCCGGGACCGTAAGGGGAGGAGGCTACACCTTC
TRBV27	.	.	TRBJ1-1	CASSRGQMNTEAFF	TGTGCCAGCAGTCGTGGACAGATGAACACTGAAGCTTTCTTT
TRBV19	.	TRBD2	TRBJ2-5	CASARGGWETQYF	TGTGCCTCAGCACGGGGGGGTTGGGAGACCCAGTACTTC
TRBV4-2	.	.	TRBJ2-2	CASSRGFGELFF	TGTGCCAGCAGCAGAGGTTTCGGGGAGCTGTTTTTT
TRBV7-9	medium-sized	.	TRBJ1-2	CASSSLNRAQGNYGYTF	TGTGCCAGCAGCTCCCTCAACAGGGCCCAGGGGAACTATGGCTACACCTTC
TRBV5-4	.	TRBD2	TRBJ2-5	CASSPDLGLAQETQYF	TGTGCCAGCAGCCCCGATCTGGGACTAGCGCAAGAGACCCAGTACTTC
TRBV27	.	TRBD1	TRBJ2-7	CASSSTGTGALEQYF	TGTGCCAGCAGTTCGACCGGGACAGGGGCACTCGAGCAGTACTTC
TRBV10-3	.	TRBD1	TRBJ1-2	CAIRATGQGTYGYTF	TGTGCCATCAGGGCGACGGGACAGGGGACCTATGGCTACACCTTC
TRBV5-6	.	.	TRBJ2-6	CASSDRKFSGANVLTF	TGTGCCAGCAGCGACAGGAAATTCTCTGGGGCCAACGTCCTGACTTTC
TRBV19	.	.	TRBJ1-2	CASSIVSWSGYTF	TGTGCCAGTAGTATAGTGTCATGGAGCGGCTACACCTTC
TRBV28	.	.	TRBJ2-7	CASSFFLGLPLGSYEQYF	TGTGCCAGCAGTTTCTTCTTGGGCCTCCCCTTGGGCTCCTACGAGCAGTACTTC
TRBV30	.	TRBD1	TRBJ2-1	CAWSGQGLSGEQFF	TGTGCCTGGAGTGGACAGGGCCTGAGTGGTGAGCAGTTCTTC
TRBV11-2	.	.	TRBJ2-7	CASSPAGQPYEQYF	TGTGCCAGCAGCCCGGCGGGACAGCCGTACGAGCAGTACTTC
TRBV19	.	.	TRBJ2-2	CASNPSVNTGELFF	TGTGCCAGTAATCCTAGCGTGAACACCGGGGAGCTGTTTTTT
TRBV6-4	once	.	TRBJ1-2	CASSDSQYYGYTF	TGTGCCAGCAGTGACTCTCAATACTATGGCTACACCTTC
TRBV6-5	once	TRBD2	TRBJ2-1	CASSYSRTSGKFF	TGTGCCAGCAGCTACAGCCGGACTAGCGGGAAATTCTTC
TRBV29-1	.	TRBD1	TRBJ1-1	CSVMPLRTGEAFF	TGCAGCGTTATGCCCCTTAGGACAGGGGAAGCTTTCTTT
TRBV5-1	.	.	TRBJ2-2	CASSFSPTGTSGTGELFF	TGCGCCAGCAGCTTTTCCCCTACCGGGACATCGGGCACCGGGGAGCTGTTTTTT
TRBV2	.	TRBD2	TRBJ2-3	CASSSSGLPTDTQYF	TGTGCCAGCAGTTCTAGCGGGCTACCCACAGATACGCAGTATTTT
TRBV5-1	.	TRBD2	TRBJ2-7	CASSLLTSGAYEQYF	TGCGCCAGCAGCTTGTTGACTAGCGGGGCCTACGAGCAGTACTTC
TRBV28	.	.	TRBJ1-6	CASSFGDRKNSPLHF	TGTGCCAGCAGTTTCGGTGACAGGAAGAATTCACCCCTCCACTTT
TRBV6-4	.	.	TRBJ2-3	CASSGGLPGDTQYF	TGTGCCAGCAGCGGAGGGCTCCCAGGGGATACGCAGTATTTT
TRBV7-7	.	.	TRBJ2-5	CASSSLGGPGETQYF	TGTGCCAGCAGCTCCCTTGGCGGGCCCGGGGAGACCCAGTACTTC
TRBV19	.	TRBD1	TRBJ2-7	CASSVWGTGTYEQYF	TGTGCCAGTAGTGTATGGGGGACAGGGACCTACGAGCAGTACTTC
TRBV7-8	.	.	TRBJ2-1	CASRTSEAFYNEQFF	TGTGCCAGCAGAACCTCGGAAGCGTTCTACAATGAGCAGTTCTTC